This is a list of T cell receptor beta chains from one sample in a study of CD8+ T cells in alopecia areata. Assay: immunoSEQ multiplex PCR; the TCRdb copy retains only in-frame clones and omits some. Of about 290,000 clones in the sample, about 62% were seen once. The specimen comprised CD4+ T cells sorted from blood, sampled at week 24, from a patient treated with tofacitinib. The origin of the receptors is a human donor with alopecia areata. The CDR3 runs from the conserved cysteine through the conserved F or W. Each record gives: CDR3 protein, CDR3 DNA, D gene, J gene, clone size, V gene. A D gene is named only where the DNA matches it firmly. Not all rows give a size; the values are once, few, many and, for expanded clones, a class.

cdr3_aa: CSVEGIQGAHNEQFF; cdr3_nt: TGCAGCGTTGAAGGGATACAGGGGGCCCATAATGAGCAGTTCTTC; d_call: TRBD1; j_call: TRBJ2-1; clone_size: NA; v_call: TRBV29-1
cdr3_aa: CASRNDRGPFLAKNIQYF; cdr3_nt: TGTGCCAGCAGGAATGACAGGGGCCCCTTCTTAGCCAAAAACATTCAGTACTTC; d_call: TRBD1; j_call: TRBJ2-4; clone_size: NA; v_call: TRBV2
cdr3_aa: CASSASSFRTQETQYF; cdr3_nt: TGTGCCAGCAGTGCAAGCAGTTTTCGTACCCAAGAGACCCAGTACTTC; d_call: NA; j_call: TRBJ2-5; clone_size: NA; v_call: TRBV6-6
cdr3_aa: CASSLGDGEWNEQYF; cdr3_nt: TGTGCTAGCAGCTTAGGGGACGGGGAATGGAACGAGCAGTACTTC; d_call: NA; j_call: TRBJ2-7; clone_size: NA; v_call: TRBV7-7
cdr3_aa: CASSQPRLRGGYYGYTF; cdr3_nt: TGCGCCAGCAGCCAACCCCGGCTTCGCGGGGGGTATTATGGCTACACCTTC; d_call: NA; j_call: TRBJ1-2; clone_size: NA; v_call: TRBV4-1
cdr3_aa: CASSPPGVDEQYF; cdr3_nt: TGTGCCAGCTCACCACCAGGGGTGGACGAGCAGTACTTC; d_call: NA; j_call: TRBJ2-7; clone_size: few; v_call: TRBV18
cdr3_aa: CASSLTGPNTEAFF; cdr3_nt: TGTGCCAGCAGCCTTACAGGGCCCAACACTGAAGCTTTCTTT; d_call: NA; j_call: TRBJ1-1; clone_size: NA; v_call: TRBV7-3
cdr3_aa: CASSLLWLAGNEQFF; cdr3_nt: TGTGCCAGCAGCCTCCTGTGGCTAGCGGGCAATGAGCAGTTCTTC; d_call: TRBD2; j_call: TRBJ2-1; clone_size: NA; v_call: TRBV7-2
cdr3_aa: CAWSSGRNQPQHF; cdr3_nt: TGTGCCTGGAGTAGCGGGAGGAATCAGCCCCAGCATTTT; d_call: NA; j_call: TRBJ1-5; clone_size: NA; v_call: TRBV30
cdr3_aa: CASSMRTGDTGELFF; cdr3_nt: TGCGCCAGCAGCATGCGGACAGGGGACACCGGGGAGCTGTTTTTT; d_call: TRBD1; j_call: TRBJ2-2; clone_size: NA; v_call: TRBV5-1
cdr3_aa: CASSFPSGGARETQYF; cdr3_nt: TGTGCCAGCAGCTTCCCTAGCGGGGGGGCTCGGGAGACCCAGTACTTC; d_call: TRBD2; j_call: TRBJ2-5; clone_size: NA; v_call: TRBV7-9
cdr3_aa: CASSLMTGQYF; cdr3_nt: TGTGCCAGCAGCTTGATGACGGGGCAGTATTTT; d_call: NA; j_call: TRBJ2-3; clone_size: NA; v_call: TRBV7-2
cdr3_aa: CATSSTYRRNQETQYF; cdr3_nt: TGTGCCACCAGCAGCACCTATAGGAGGAACCAAGAGACCCAGTACTTC; d_call: NA; j_call: TRBJ2-5; clone_size: few; v_call: TRBV15
cdr3_aa: CASSLDGGQETQYF; cdr3_nt: TGTGCCAGCAGCCTAGACGGGGGCCAAGAGACCCAGTACTTC; d_call: NA; j_call: TRBJ2-5; clone_size: NA; v_call: TRBV7-6
cdr3_aa: CASSLETDTQYF; cdr3_nt: TGTGCCAGCAGCCTAGAGACAGATACGCAGTATTTT; d_call: NA; j_call: TRBJ2-3; clone_size: NA; v_call: TRBV5-4
cdr3_aa: CAWAVAGELFF; cdr3_nt: TGTGCCTGGGCTGTAGCCGGGGAGCTGTTTTTT; d_call: NA; j_call: TRBJ2-2; clone_size: once; v_call: TRBV30
cdr3_aa: CAWSPSGGGYNEQFF; cdr3_nt: TGTGCCTGGAGCCCGTCGGGCGGGGGGTACAATGAGCAGTTCTTC; d_call: TRBD2; j_call: TRBJ2-1; clone_size: NA; v_call: TRBV30
cdr3_aa: CAISAGDTTNEKLFF; cdr3_nt: TGTGCCATCAGTGCGGGGGATACAACTAATGAAAAACTGTTTTTT; d_call: NA; j_call: TRBJ1-4; clone_size: NA; v_call: TRBV10-3
cdr3_aa: CSVDRGATGELFF; cdr3_nt: TGCAGCGTAGATAGAGGGGCCACCGGGGAGCTGTTTTTT; d_call: NA; j_call: TRBJ2-2; clone_size: NA; v_call: TRBV29-1
cdr3_aa: CSLKWVSSTDTQYF; cdr3_nt: TGCAGCTTGAAGTGGGTATCTAGCACAGATACGCAGTATTTT; d_call: NA; j_call: TRBJ2-3; clone_size: few; v_call: TRBV29-1
cdr3_aa: CSVATVMNTEAFF; cdr3_nt: TGCAGCGTTGCGACAGTGATGAACACTGAAGCTTTCTTT; d_call: NA; j_call: TRBJ1-1; clone_size: few; v_call: TRBV29-1
cdr3_aa: CSVQGLLGTEAFF; cdr3_nt: TGCAGCGTACAGGGACTATTGGGCACTGAAGCTTTCTTT; d_call: NA; j_call: TRBJ1-1; clone_size: NA; v_call: TRBV29-1
cdr3_aa: CSVSTENLNEQFF; cdr3_nt: TGCAGCGTATCGACAGAGAACCTCAATGAGCAGTTCTTC; d_call: NA; j_call: TRBJ2-1; clone_size: NA; v_call: TRBV29-1
cdr3_aa: CAWSGTRATNEKLFF; cdr3_nt: TGTGCCTGGAGCGGGACTCGGGCAACTAATGAAAAACTGTTTTTT; d_call: NA; j_call: TRBJ1-4; clone_size: NA; v_call: TRBV30
cdr3_aa: CASSPRGQGSLGSYEQYF; cdr3_nt: TGTGCCAGCAGTCCCAGAGGACAGGGGAGTCTGGGGTCCTACGAGCAGTACTTC; d_call: TRBD1; j_call: TRBJ2-7; clone_size: NA; v_call: TRBV27
cdr3_aa: CASSHAPARDRARDGYTF; cdr3_nt: TGTGCCAGCAGCCATGCCCCAGCCCGGGACAGAGCCAGGGACGGCTACACCTTC; d_call: TRBD1; j_call: TRBJ1-2; clone_size: NA; v_call: TRBV4-2
cdr3_aa: CASSPDRDSYEQYF; cdr3_nt: TGTGCCAGCAGTCCCGACAGGGACTCCTACGAGCAGTACTTC; d_call: TRBD1; j_call: TRBJ2-7; clone_size: NA; v_call: TRBV25-1
cdr3_aa: CASSPGWVGTGELFF; cdr3_nt: TGTGCCAGCAGTCCCGGTTGGGTGGGCACCGGGGAGCTGTTTTTT; d_call: NA; j_call: TRBJ2-2; clone_size: few; v_call: TRBV28
cdr3_aa: CAITPDSGSYGYTF; cdr3_nt: TGTGCCATCACCCCGGACAGTGGGTCCTATGGCTACACCTTC; d_call: NA; j_call: TRBJ1-2; clone_size: NA; v_call: TRBV10-3
cdr3_aa: CATSRVRGDIGGYTF; cdr3_nt: TGTGCCACCAGCAGAGTCCGGGGGGATATCGGTGGCTACACCTTC; d_call: NA; j_call: TRBJ1-2; clone_size: NA; v_call: TRBV15
cdr3_aa: CSVTGQETQYF; cdr3_nt: TGCAGTGTTACAGGTCAAGAGACCCAGTACTTC; d_call: NA; j_call: TRBJ2-5; clone_size: NA; v_call: TRBV20-1
cdr3_aa: CAWSNPRDTNEKLFF; cdr3_nt: TGTGCCTGGAGCAACCCCCGGGACACGAATGAAAAACTGTTTTTT; d_call: NA; j_call: TRBJ1-4; clone_size: NA; v_call: TRBV30
cdr3_aa: CASNGLGGTGELFF; cdr3_nt: TGTGCCAGCAACGGATTAGGAGGGACCGGGGAGCTGTTTTTT; d_call: NA; j_call: TRBJ2-2; clone_size: NA; v_call: TRBV5-6
cdr3_aa: CASSLKGTETQYF; cdr3_nt: TGCGCCAGCAGCTTGAAAGGGACGGAGACCCAGTACTTC; d_call: NA; j_call: TRBJ2-5; clone_size: NA; v_call: TRBV5-1
cdr3_aa: CSVEDGQGSTDTQYF; cdr3_nt: TGCAGCGTTGAAGATGGTCAGGGAAGCACAGATACGCAGTATTTT; d_call: NA; j_call: TRBJ2-3; clone_size: once; v_call: TRBV29-1
cdr3_aa: CASMAQGGYTF; cdr3_nt: TGTGCCAGTATGGCACAGGGCGGCTACACCTTC; d_call: NA; j_call: TRBJ1-2; clone_size: NA; v_call: TRBV19
cdr3_aa: CASSLEGYNTGELFF; cdr3_nt: TGCGCCAGCAGCTTGGAGGGGTATAACACCGGGGAGCTGTTTTTT; d_call: NA; j_call: TRBJ2-2; clone_size: few; v_call: TRBV5-1
cdr3_aa: CASSVAVNWATDTQYF; cdr3_nt: TGTGCCAGCAGCGTAGCAGTAAACTGGGCCACAGATACGCAGTATTTT; d_call: NA; j_call: TRBJ2-3; clone_size: once; v_call: TRBV9
cdr3_aa: CASSERESGVFDEQFF; cdr3_nt: TGTGCCAGCAGTGAACGGGAGTCAGGGGTGTTTGATGAGCAGTTCTTC; d_call: NA; j_call: TRBJ2-1; clone_size: NA; v_call: TRBV25-1
cdr3_aa: CASSGDLGEQFF; cdr3_nt: TGTGCCAGCAGTGGGGACTTGGGTGAGCAGTTCTTC; d_call: NA; j_call: TRBJ2-1; clone_size: few; v_call: TRBV28
cdr3_aa: CAGFNTEAFF; cdr3_nt: TGCGCCGGATTCAACACTGAAGCTTTCTTT; d_call: NA; j_call: TRBJ1-1; clone_size: NA; v_call: TRBV5-1
cdr3_aa: CASPRDRYYGYTF; cdr3_nt: TGTGCCAGTCCGCGGGACAGGTACTATGGCTACACCTTC; d_call: TRBD1; j_call: TRBJ1-2; clone_size: NA; v_call: TRBV6-4
cdr3_aa: CASSPRGAMNTEAFF; cdr3_nt: TGTGCCAGCAGCCCCCGGGGAGCGATGAACACTGAAGCTTTCTTT; d_call: NA; j_call: TRBJ1-1; clone_size: NA; v_call: TRBV7-2
cdr3_aa: CASSFPRGSGANVLTF; cdr3_nt: TGTGCCAGCAGCTTTCCTAGGGGGTCTGGGGCCAACGTCCTGACTTTC; d_call: NA; j_call: TRBJ2-6; clone_size: NA; v_call: TRBV5-4
cdr3_aa: CASSLRGDFNEQFF; cdr3_nt: TGCGCCAGCAGCTTGAGGGGGGACTTTAATGAGCAGTTCTTC; d_call: NA; j_call: TRBJ2-1; clone_size: NA; v_call: TRBV5-1
cdr3_aa: CASSNPWGYNEQFF; cdr3_nt: TGTGCCAGCAGTAACCCTTGGGGGTACAATGAGCAGTTCTTC; d_call: NA; j_call: TRBJ2-1; clone_size: NA; v_call: TRBV6-5
cdr3_aa: CASSPRDRAEAFF; cdr3_nt: TGCGCCAGCAGCCCGAGGGACAGAGCTGAAGCTTTCTTT; d_call: TRBD1; j_call: TRBJ1-1; clone_size: NA; v_call: TRBV5-1
cdr3_aa: CASSFGLVGTGTQYF; cdr3_nt: TGCGCCAGCAGCTTTGGTCTGGTGGGGACAGGTACGCAGTATTTT; d_call: TRBD1; j_call: TRBJ2-3; clone_size: NA; v_call: TRBV5-1
cdr3_aa: CAWSSGRVYGYTF; cdr3_nt: TGTGCCTGGTCATCGGGCAGGGTGTATGGCTACACCTTC; d_call: NA; j_call: TRBJ1-2; clone_size: NA; v_call: TRBV30
cdr3_aa: CASSWFGNQPQHF; cdr3_nt: TGTGCCAGCAGTTGGTTTGGCAATCAGCCCCAGCATTTT; d_call: NA; j_call: TRBJ1-5; clone_size: few; v_call: TRBV27
cdr3_aa: CAWTASGQGRLNTEAFF; cdr3_nt: TGTGCCTGGACTGCGTCGGGGCAGGGGCGTTTGAACACTGAAGCTTTCTTT; d_call: NA; j_call: TRBJ1-1; clone_size: NA; v_call: TRBV30
cdr3_aa: CSVSRTSGGPSYHTDTQYF; cdr3_nt: TGCAGCGTTTCCCGTACTAGCGGGGGGCCGTCCTACCACACAGATACGCAGTATTTT; d_call: TRBD2; j_call: TRBJ2-3; clone_size: NA; v_call: TRBV29-1